These 29 T cell receptor beta chains came from one sample sequenced in a study of OX40 agonist ivuxolimab in advanced cancers. Sequenced by immunoSEQ multiplex PCR; TCRdb stores in-frame clones only, minus some. Of about 120,000 clones listed, 80% to 95% are singletons. This specimen was CD4+ or CD8+ T cells sorted from blood, taken in a trial of the OX40 agonist ivuxolimab. The receptors here all came from an adult with an advanced solid tumor such as melanoma, head and neck, liver or kidney cancer.

The rearrangement links TRBV19 to TRBJ1-5; D perhaps matches TRBD1 (6 bases). V shed 5 bases and J shed 7 bases, with 12 bases lying between them. The CDR3 consists of 13 residues. The V gene's germline CDR1 is LNHDA and CDR2 SQIVND (reference sequence). CDR3 sequence reads: CASSLGGGQPQHF. The CDR3 region has the DNA TGTGCCAGTAGTCTGGGGGGCGGCCAGCCCCAGCATTTT.

The chain uses TRBV14 and TRBJ1-6; D uncertain. Germline lookup yields CDR1 SGHDN and CDR2 FVKESK. V was shortened by 0 bases and J by 6 bases, with 6 bases between the two germline ends. The CDR3 is 14 amino acids. CDR3 nucleotides: TGTGCCAGCAGCCAAGACACGGGTAATTCACCCCTCCACTTT. Its protein product is CASSQDTGNSPLHF.

The chain couples TRBV19 to TRBJ2-3, with a weak D call TRBD1 (6 bases). Germline loops: CDR1 LNHDA, CDR2 SQIVND (reference sequence). The CDR3 covers 15 residues. V lost 7 bases, J lost 0 bases, and 14 bases lay in between. The DNA for the CDR3 is TGTGCCAGTACACACGGGACATTCAGCACAGATACGCAGTATTTT. It encodes CASTHGTFSTDTQYF. The whole variable domain, filled in from reference TRBV19 and TRBJ2-3, reads DGGITQSPKYLFRKEGQNVTLSCEQNLNHDAMYWYRQDPGQGLRLIYYSQIVNDFQKGDIAEGYSVSREKKESFPLTVTSAQKNPTAFYLCASTHGTFSTDTQYFGPGTRLTVL.

This clone was seen a handful of times. The chain employs TRBV7-9 and TRBJ1-4; D is unresolved. This CDR3 contains 14 residues. Germline V gene data show CDR1 as SEHNR and CDR2 as FQNEAQ (reference sequence). V lost 5 bases to trimming and J lost 6 bases, with 13 bases between them. The CDR3, as DNA: TGTGCCAGCAGCGCCTTAAGGACGGATGAAAAACTGTTTTTT. Encoded protein: CASSALRTDEKLFF.

The chain links TRBV30 to TRBJ2-1, with D perhaps TRBD1 (5 bases). CDR1 is GTSNPN and CDR2 is SVGIG in the germline V gene (reference sequence). Between the trimmed V and J ends, which lost 2 bases and 9 bases, there was a span of 8 bases. The CDR3 contains 11 residues. The CDR3 is CAWSKGIEQFF. CDR3 sequence (DNA): TGTGCCTGGAGTAAGGGGATTGAGCAGTTCTTC.

This clone was counted a single time. This chain connects TRBV18 to TRBJ2-1; 14 bases map to TRBD2. The CDR3 consists of 18 residues. Germline V CDR1 and CDR2: KGHSH, LQKENI. Trimming at V came to 3 bases and at J to 3 bases, leaving 7 bases not matched to a gene. CDR3 protein: CASSPRPGTSGGYNEQFF. CDR3 in DNA: TGTGCCAGCTCACCCCGGCCTGGGACTAGCGGGGGCTACAATGAGCAGTTCTTC.

V gene TRBV28 combines with J gene TRBJ2-7; TRBD2 matches at 10 bases. The CDR3 covers 13 residues. V shed 4 bases, J shed 4 bases, and the junction held 1 base outside the gene matches. The germline gives CDR1 MDHEN, CDR2 SYDVKM. The CDR3 sequence is CASSYSGRYEQYF. CDR3 in DNA: TGTGCCAGCAGTTATAGCGGGAGGTACGAGCAGTACTTC.

This rearrangement joins TRBV5-6 to TRBJ1-2; 8 bases align to TRBD1. The CDR3 contains 15 residues. V lost 4 bases, J lost 5 bases, and 10 bases stayed unmatched. The germline V gene encodes CDR1 SGHDT and CDR2 YYEEEE. CDR3 in amino acids: CASSLVGQGGYGYTF. The CDR3 DNA is TGTGCCAGCAGCCTGGTTGGACAGGGAGGATATGGCTACACCTTC. The full variable domain, its missing parts supplied by reference TRBV5-6 and TRBJ1-2, is DAGVTQSPTHLIKTRGQQVTLRCSPKSGHDTVSWYQQALGQGPQFIFQYYEEEERQRGNFPDRFSGHQFPNYSSELNVNALLLGDSALYLCASSLVGQGGYGYTFGSGTRLTVV.

The J gene is TRBJ2-7, the V gene TRBV5-4; D gene ambiguous. Germline V CDR1 and CDR2: SGHNT, YYREEE (reference sequence). CDR3 size: 13 residues. V was clipped by 2 bases and J by 5 bases, with 11 bases between them. The CDR3 sequence: CASSFQATHEQYF. Written as DNA, the CDR3 is TGTGCCAGCAGCTTCCAGGCGACCCACGAGCAGTACTTC.

V usage is TRBV21-1 and J usage is TRBJ1-3. TRBV21-1 is a pseudogene segment. The CDR3 sequence is 14 residues long. The DNA of the CDR3 is TGTGCCAGCAGCACCGTCCGCTCTGGAAACACCATATATTTT. It codes for CASSTVRSGNTIYF.

This chain joins TRBV18 and TRBJ1-1; D uncertain. CDR3 length: 15 amino acids. The germline gives CDR1 KGHSH, CDR2 LQKENI. The V end was cut by 4 bases, the J end by 2 bases, with 14 bases between. The CDR3 loop reads CASSRVGRSNTEAFF. The CDR3 DNA reads as TGTGCCAGCTCACGCGTCGGGAGGTCTAACACTGAAGCTTTCTTT.

J is TRBJ1-3 and V is TRBV6-5; possibly TRBD1 for D (5 bases). The germline V gene has CDR1 MNHEY and CDR2 SVGAGI. The V gene lost 0 bases and the J gene lost 7 bases, with 10 bases spanning the gap. This CDR3 contains 14 residues. The CDR3 coding sequence is TGTGCCAGCAGTTACTCAGGGGTTACGAACACCATATATTTT. It is translated as CASSYSGVTNTIYF.

The gene calls are TRBV27 and TRBJ1-1, with D perhaps matching TRBD1 (5 bases). The V end lost 3 bases, the J end lost 4 bases, and 9 bases lay between the germline ends. Germline V gene lookup returns CDR1 MNHEY and CDR2 SMNVEV (reference sequence). CDR3 size: 13 residues. CDR3 DNA sequence: TGTGCCAGCAGTTTTGGGGGGACCACTGAAGCTTTCTTT. Amino acids: CASSFGGTTEAFF.

Of note for this clone: The sample carries other DNA sequences with the same CDR3. CDR3 bases: TGTGCCAGTAGTATACGAGGAGAGACCCAGTACTTC. It specifies CASSIRGETQYF. The chain uses TRBV19 and TRBJ2-5; D is ambiguous. V lost 2 bases to trimming and J lost 4 bases, with 5 bases between them. The CDR3 consists of 12 residues. Per the germline V gene, CDR1 is LNHDA and CDR2 is SQIVND (reference sequence).

The V gene is TRBV18, the J gene TRBJ1-4; weak D call: TRBD1 (6 bases). Trimming shortened V by 3 bases and J by 4 bases, and 21 bases separated the two germline ends. CDR1 and CDR2 (germline): KGHSH, LQKENI. The length of the CDR3 is 18 residues. In DNA form, the CDR3 reads TGTGCCAGCTCACCTTATGGGGCCCCCGGGACAATTAATGAAAAACTGTTTTTT. Amino acids: CASSPYGAPGTINEKLFF.

The genes are TRBV9 and TRBJ1-6, with TRBD1 identical over 10 bases. Germline trimming cut 3 bases from V and 9 bases from J; bases unmatched to any gene: 9. This CDR3 region has 16 residues. CDR1 and CDR2 from the germline V gene are SGDLS and YYNGEE. CDR3 protein: CASSAQGQGIGSPLHF. CDR3 nucleotide sequence: TGTGCCAGCAGCGCCCAGGGACAGGGGATAGGTTCACCCCTCCACTTT.

Remarks on this clone: Other nucleotide sequences in the sample specify the same CDR3. The chain has TRBV5-1 and TRBJ2-7; D is perhaps TRBD2 (6 bases). The germline V and J ends were trimmed by 0 bases and 3 bases, with 7 bases remaining between them. The CDR3 is made up of 13 amino acids. Germline loops: CDR1 SGHRS, CDR2 YFSETQ. The DNA for the CDR3 is TGCGCCAGCAGCTTGGTGGGGGGCTACGAGCAGTACTTC. Translating it yields CASSLVGGYEQYF. Variable domain in full (rest from reference TRBV5-1 and TRBJ2-7): KAGVTQTPRYLIKTRGQQVTLSCSPISGHRSVSWYQQTPGQGLQFLFEYFSETQRNKGNFPGRFSGRQFSNSRSEMNVSTLELGDSALYLCASSLVGGYEQYFGPGTRLTVT.

The rearrangement links TRBV19 to TRBJ2-1; TRBD2 agrees at 12 bases. CDR1 and CDR2 (germline): LNHDA, SQIVND (reference sequence). Losses at the gene ends were 7 bases for V and 0 bases for J; bases not matched to a gene: 10. The CDR3 runs 18 residues. As DNA, the CDR3 is TGTGCCAGTATCCTAGCGGGAGGGCCCCTCAGCTCCTACAATGAGCAGTTCTTC. Translation: CASILAGGPLSSYNEQFF.

This clone was picked up one time. V is TRBV4-2 and J is TRBJ2-5, with 9 bases matching TRBD1. V lost 0 bases and J lost 4; bases outside the gene matches: 3. The V gene's germline CDR1 is LGHNA and CDR2 YNFKEQ. The CDR3 contains 15 residues. This chain's CDR3 is CASSQDWTGVETQYF. The CDR3 region has the DNA TGTGCCAGCAGCCAAGATTGGACAGGGGTAGAGACCCAGTACTTC.

This clone has a single count. The chain carries TRBV28 and TRBJ1-6; D ambiguous. This CDR3 comprises 15 residues. Trimming removed 7 bases from V and 5 bases from J, with 15 bases in between. CDR1 is MDHEN, CDR2 SYDVKM, per germline. This CDR3 reads CASTDPPRDNSPLHF. In DNA form, the CDR3 reads TGTGCCAGCACGGACCCCCCGAGGGATAATTCACCCCTCCACTTT.

This chain uses TRBV6-1 with TRBJ1-5; possibly TRBD1 for D (5 bases). V lost 6 bases to trimming and J lost 6 bases, with 12 bases between them. The CDR3 runs 13 residues. Germline loops: CDR1 MNHNS, CDR2 SASEGT. CDR3 sequence: CASRGRDVQPQHF. As DNA, the CDR3 is TGTGCCAGCAGGGGACGGGACGTTCAGCCCCAGCATTTT.

This chain joins TRBV6-6 and TRBJ1-1, with D unclear. The CDR3 has 14 amino acids. V lost 5 bases and J 4 bases, leaving 14 bases between the germline ends. Per germline, CDR1 MNHNY and CDR2 SVGAGI (reference sequence). CDR3 region: CASSPPPTGTEAFF. The CDR3 nucleotides read TGTGCCAGCAGTCCACCACCTACGGGCACTGAAGCTTTCTTT.

The chain joins TRBV7-9 to TRBJ2-1; 8 bases match TRBD2. J gave up 7 bases and V 1 base, and 6 bases lay outside the gene matches. CDR1 and CDR2 (germline): SEHNR, FQNEAQ (reference sequence). CDR3 length: 15 amino acids. CDR3 nucleotides: TGTGCCAGCAGCTTAGTTCAGAGCGGGGGAAATGAGCAGTTCTTC. Encoded protein: CASSLVQSGGNEQFF. Full variable domain (rest looked up from reference TRBV7-9 and TRBJ2-1): DTGVSQNPRHKITKRGQNVTFRCDPISEHNRLYWYRQTLGQGPEFLTYFQNEAQLEKSRLLSDRFSAERPKGSFSTLEIQRTEQGDSAMYLCASSLVQSGGNEQFFGPGTRLTVL.

V usage is TRBV19 and J usage is TRBJ1-4; weak D call: TRBD1 (5 bases). The V gene's germline CDR1 is LNHDA and CDR2 SQIVND (reference sequence). This CDR3 comprises 19 residues. V shed 6 bases and J shed 10 bases, with 33 bases lying between them. CDR3 loop: CASSLTLTRKQATPVKLFF. The CDR3, as DNA: TGTGCCAGTAGCTTGACTCTCACTCGGAAACAGGCTACTCCGGTAAAACTGTTTTTT.

This CDR3 reads CASSLYGGTVSPLHF. Here the CDR3 DNA reads TGTGCCAGCAGTTTATATGGGGGTACGGTTTCACCCCTCCACTTT. The V and J genes are TRBV27 and TRBJ1-6; perhaps TRBD1 as D (5 bases). V lost 1 base and J lost 9, with 13 bases in between. In germline, CDR1 is MNHEY, CDR2 SMNVEV (reference sequence). This CDR3 is 15 amino acids long.

The V call is TRBV6-1, the J call TRBJ2-2; 8 bases are shared with TRBD2. Germline V CDR1 and CDR2: MNHNS, SASEGT. V shed 2 bases and J 1 base; nucleotides not matched to a gene: 3. There are 16 residues in the CDR3. The CDR3 DNA is TGTGCCAGCAGTGAAAGGCTAGCGGGGAACACCGGGGAGCTGTTTTTT. This sequence encodes CASSERLAGNTGELFF.

The chain carries TRBV2 and TRBJ2-3, with D perhaps matching TRBD2 (5 bases). V shed 8 bases and J shed 8 bases, with 20 bases lying between them. The CDR3 runs 14 residues. CDR1 and CDR2 from the germline V gene are SNHLY and FYNNEI. CDR3 sequence reads: CASGGPVGGGTQYF. In DNA form, the CDR3 reads TGTGCCAGCGGAGGACCAGTAGGCGGTGGTACGCAGTATTTT. Complete variable domain (other parts from reference TRBV2 and TRBJ2-3): EPEVTQTPSHQVTQMGQEVILRCVPISNHLYFYWYRQILGQKVEFLVSFYNNEISEKSEIFDDQFSVERPDGSNFTLKIRSTKLEDSAMYFCASGGPVGGGTQYFGPGTRLTVL.

The chain couples TRBV6-1 to TRBJ2-5; D not certain. This CDR3 region has 13 residues. Germline V gives CDR1 MNHNS, CDR2 SASEGT. The V end was cut by 6 bases, the J end by 1 base, with 9 bases between. The CDR3 spells CASRHRGQETQYF. DNA of the CDR3: TGTGCCAGCAGGCATAGAGGCCAAGAGACCCAGTACTTC.

The chain recombines TRBV5-1 with TRBJ2-1; tentatively, D is TRBD2 (5 bases). V was cut by 3 bases and J by 6 bases, with 16 bases left in between. Germline V lookup: CDR1 SGHRS, CDR2 YFSETQ. The CDR3 runs 15 residues. CDR3 region: CASSSYPTSGNEQFF. The CDR3 DNA is TGCGCCAGCAGCTCGTATCCGACAAGCGGCAATGAGCAGTTCTTC.